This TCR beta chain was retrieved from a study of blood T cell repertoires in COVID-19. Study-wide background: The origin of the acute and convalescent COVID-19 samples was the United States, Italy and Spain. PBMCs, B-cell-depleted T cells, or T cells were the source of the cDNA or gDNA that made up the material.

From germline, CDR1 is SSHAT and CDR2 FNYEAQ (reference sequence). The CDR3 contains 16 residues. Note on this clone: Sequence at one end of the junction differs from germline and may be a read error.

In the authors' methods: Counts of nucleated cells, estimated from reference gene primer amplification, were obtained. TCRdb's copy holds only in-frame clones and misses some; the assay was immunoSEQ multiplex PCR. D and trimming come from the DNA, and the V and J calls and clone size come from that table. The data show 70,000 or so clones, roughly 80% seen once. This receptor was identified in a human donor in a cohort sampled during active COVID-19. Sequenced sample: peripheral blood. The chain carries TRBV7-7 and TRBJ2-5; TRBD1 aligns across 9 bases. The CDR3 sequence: CASSSIGTGIQETQYF. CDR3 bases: TGTGCTAGCAGCTCTATCGGGACAGGGATTCAAGAGACCCAGTACTTC. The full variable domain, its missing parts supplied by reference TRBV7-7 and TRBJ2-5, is GAGVSQSPRYKVTKRGQDVTLRCDPISSHATLYWYQQALGQGPEFLTYFNYEAQPDKSGLPSDRFSAERPEGSISTLTIQRTEQRDSAMYRCASSSIGTGIQETQYFGPGTRLLVL.